These 8 T cell receptor beta chains were all obtained from the same sample, sequenced in a study of CD8 T cells in Susac syndrome. RNA in amounts of about 0.5 to 1 ug was reverse transcribed with random hexamers. TCRdb fed the immunoSEQ multiplex PCR reads into MiXCR, producing one record per CDR3 protein. The table records roughly 140,000 distinct CDR3 sequences, over 95% of them present only once. The sequencing sample was made of CD8+ T cells from PBMCs. Receptor source: a human donor with multiple sclerosis.

The gene calls are TRBV13 and TRBJ1-2; maybe TRBD1 (6 bases). The V gene's germline CDR1 is PRHDT and CDR2 FYEKMQ (reference sequence). The V and J ends lost 0 bases and 7 bases respectively, with 9 bases between them. This CDR3 has 13 amino acids. CDR3 protein: CASSLGQGTGYTF. DNA of the CDR3: TGTGCCAGCAGCTTAGGACAGGGCACTGGCTACACCTTC.

The chain joins TRBV11-2 to TRBJ1-3, with D unclear. The germline V and J ends were trimmed by 1 base and 2 bases, with 9 bases remaining between them. CDR3 length: 15 amino acids. Germline V lookup: CDR1 SGHAT, CDR2 FQNNGV. CDR3 residues: CASSLGRTAGNTIYF. In DNA form, the CDR3 reads TGTGCCAGCAGCTTAGGCCGCACAGCTGGAAACACCATATATTTT.

V and J are TRBV30 and TRBJ2-7; no clear D. Germline V CDR1 and CDR2: GTSNPN, SVGIG (reference sequence). CDR3 size: 13 residues. The V end lost 2 bases, the J end lost 4 bases, and 12 bases lay between the germline ends. CDR3 in amino acids: CAWSQSYRYEQYV. The CDR3 DNA sequence: TGTGCCTGGAGTCAGTCCTATCGATACGAGCAGTACGTC.

The chain is built from TRBV29-1 and TRBJ1-1; TRBD1 is a possible D gene (5 bases). The V gene lost 3 bases and the J gene lost 5 bases, with 19 bases spanning the gap. CDR1 is SQVTM and CDR2 is ANQGSEA in the germline V gene. The CDR3 runs 15 residues. CDR3 loop: CSVETPQALGTEAFF. CDR3 nucleotide sequence: TGCAGCGTTGAGACCCCACAGGCTTTGGGGACTGAAGCTTTCTTT.

The chain couples TRBV5-1 to TRBJ2-5; D is unresolved. The CDR3 totals 16 residues. Germline V gene data show CDR1 as SGHRS and CDR2 as YFSETQ. Trimming pared 0 bases from V and 5 bases from J, leaving 17 bases between. The CDR3 sequence is CASSLAAVSPSETQYF. DNA of the CDR3: TGCGCCAGCAGCTTGGCCGCGGTGTCCCCGAGCGAGACCCAGTACTTC. The variable domain in full, with the rest retrieved from reference TRBV5-1 and TRBJ2-5, is KAGVTQTPRYLIKTRGQQVTLSCSPISGHRSVSWYQQTPGQGLQFLFEYFSETQRNKGNFPGRFSGRQFSNSRSEMNVSTLELGDSALYLCASSLAAVSPSETQYFGPGTRLLVL.

The J gene is TRBJ2-1, the V gene TRBV14; D is unresolved. Trimming pared 5 bases from V and 4 bases from J, leaving 12 bases between. The CDR3 totals 14 residues. CDR1 is SGHDN, CDR2 FVKESK, per germline. The CDR3 is CASSKTADYNEQFF. Here the CDR3 DNA reads TGTGCCAGCAGCAAAACGGCAGATTACAATGAGCAGTTCTTC.

The V call is TRBV6-2 or TRBV6-3, the J call TRBJ2-3, with D possibly TRBD1 on 6 matching bases. The CDR3 length is 15 residues. V lost 2 bases, J lost 3 bases, and 12 bases lay in between. Germline CDR1 is MNHEY and CDR2 is SVGEGT. The CDR3 DNA sequence: TGTGCCAGCAGTTACGGGGGCTCCCTGACAGATACGCAGTATTTT. This codes for CASSYGGSLTDTQYF.

V is TRBV12-3 or TRBV12-4 and J is TRBJ2-2; no reliable D call. This CDR3 region has 13 residues. V gave up 5 bases and J gave up 5 bases, with 9 bases separating them. Here the CDR3 DNA reads TGTGCCAGCAGTCAACGAAATACCGGGGAGCTGTTTTTT. Protein: CASSQRNTGELFF.